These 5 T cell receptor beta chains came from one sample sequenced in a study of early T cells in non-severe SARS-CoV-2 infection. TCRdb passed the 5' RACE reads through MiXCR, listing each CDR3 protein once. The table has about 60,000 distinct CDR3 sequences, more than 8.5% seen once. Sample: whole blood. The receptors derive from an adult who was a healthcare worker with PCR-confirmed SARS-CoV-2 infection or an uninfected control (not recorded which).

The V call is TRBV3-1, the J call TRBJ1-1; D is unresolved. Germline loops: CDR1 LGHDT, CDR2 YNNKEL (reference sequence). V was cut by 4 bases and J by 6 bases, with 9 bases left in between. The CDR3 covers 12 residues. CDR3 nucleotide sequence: TGTGCCAGCAGCCCGGGCCCCTCTGAAGCTTTCTTT. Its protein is CASSPGPSEAFF.

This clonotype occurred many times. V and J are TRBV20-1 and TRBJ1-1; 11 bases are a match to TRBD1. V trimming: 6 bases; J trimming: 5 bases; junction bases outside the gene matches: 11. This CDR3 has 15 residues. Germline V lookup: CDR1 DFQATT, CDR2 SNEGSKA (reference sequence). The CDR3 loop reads CSAPTGTGGLTEAFF. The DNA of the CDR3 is TGCAGTGCCCCAACCGGGACAGGGGGTTTGACTGAAGCTTTCTTT.

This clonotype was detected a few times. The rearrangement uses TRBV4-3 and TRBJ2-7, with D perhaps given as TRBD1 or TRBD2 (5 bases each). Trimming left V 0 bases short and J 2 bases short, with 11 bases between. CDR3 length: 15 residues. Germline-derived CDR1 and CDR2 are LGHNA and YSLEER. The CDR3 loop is CASSQDSGTPYEQYF. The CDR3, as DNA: TGCGCCAGCAGCCAAGACTCCGGGACCCCCTACGAGCAGTACTTC.

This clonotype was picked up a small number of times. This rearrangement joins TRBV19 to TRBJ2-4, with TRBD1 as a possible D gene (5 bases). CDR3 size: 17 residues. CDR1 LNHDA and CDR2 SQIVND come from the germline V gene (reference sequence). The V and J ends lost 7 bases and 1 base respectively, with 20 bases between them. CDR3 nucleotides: TGTGCCAGTACCCTTAGGGGTAACCTAGTGGCCAAAAACATTCAGTACTTC. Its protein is CASTLRGNLVAKNIQYF. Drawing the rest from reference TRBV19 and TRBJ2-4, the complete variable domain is DGGITQSPKYLFRKEGQNVTLSCEQNLNHDAMYWYRQDPGQGLRLIYYSQIVNDFQKGDIAEGYSVSREKKESFPLTVTSAQKNPTAFYLCASTLRGNLVAKNIQYFGAGTRLSVL.

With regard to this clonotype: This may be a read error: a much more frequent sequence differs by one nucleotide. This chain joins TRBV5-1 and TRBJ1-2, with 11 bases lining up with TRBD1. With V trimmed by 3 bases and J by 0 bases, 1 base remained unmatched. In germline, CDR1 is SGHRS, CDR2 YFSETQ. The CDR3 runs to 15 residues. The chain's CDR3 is CASSSGQGANYGYTF. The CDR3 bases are TGCGCCAGCAGCTCGGGACAGGGGGCTAACTATGGCTACACCTTC.